The 25 T cell receptor beta chains listed next were all sequenced from one sample in a study of blood T cell repertoires in COVID-19. TCRdb keeps only in-frame clones here, not all; method: immunoSEQ multiplex PCR. The data show 53,000 or so clones, about 90% seen once. Specimen: peripheral blood. All receptors derive from a man older than 75 with acute or convalescent COVID-19.

This clone was observed once. The V call is TRBV6-6, the J call TRBJ1-3; perhaps TRBD1 as D (5 bases). The V end was cut by 0 bases, the J end by 2 bases, with 11 bases between. Germline lookup yields CDR1 MNHNY and CDR2 SVGAGI (reference sequence). The length of the CDR3 is 16 residues. Here the CDR3 reads CASSYSGRTPGNTIYF. Written as DNA, the CDR3 is TGTGCCAGCAGTTACTCGGGTAGGACACCTGGAAACACCATATATTTT.

The chain recombines TRBV18 with TRBJ1-2; D is ambiguous. V was trimmed by 3 bases and J by 8 bases, leaving 19 bases between them. The CDR3 consists of 15 residues. Germline lookup yields CDR1 KGHSH and CDR2 LQKENI. CDR3 protein: CASSPNHGDPTGYTF. The DNA of the CDR3 is TGTGCCAGCTCACCCAACCACGGGGATCCTACGGGCTACACCTTC.

V and J are TRBV7-2 and TRBJ2-4; the match to TRBD1 covers 10 bases. Germline V CDR1 and CDR2: SGHTA, FQGNSA. The CDR3 runs 14 residues. V shed 6 bases and J 6 bases; nucleotides not matched to a gene: 5. CDR3 amino acids: CASSFRDRGNIQYF. The DNA for the CDR3 is TGTGCCAGCAGTTTCCGGGACAGGGGAAACATTCAGTACTTC.

The rearrangement joins TRBV19 to TRBJ2-3; perhaps TRBD2 as D (6 bases). The germline V gene encodes CDR1 LNHDA and CDR2 SQIVND (reference sequence). V lost 6 bases and J lost 5, with 15 bases in between. This CDR3 contains 14 residues. The CDR3 DNA sequence: TGTGCCAGTAGCCACGGGGGATCAGGAGATACGCAGTATTTT. It yields the protein CASSHGGSGDTQYF.

V and J are TRBV6-1 and TRBJ2-2; 8 positions agree with TRBD2. The germline V gene has CDR1 MNHNS and CDR2 SASEGT. V lost 2 bases to trimming and J lost 3 bases; unmatched junction nucleotides: 5. The CDR3 has 16 amino acids. CDR3 region: CASSELGLGHTGELFF. The CDR3 region has the DNA TGTGCCAGCAGTGAATTGGGACTAGGGCACACCGGGGAGCTGTTTTTT.

The V gene is TRBV6-5, the J gene TRBJ2-2, with 8 bases identical to TRBD2. The CDR3 extends over 14 amino acids. After removal of 4 bases from V and 4 bases from J, the junction contained 2 bases not matched to a gene. Looked up from germline, CDR1 is MNHEY and CDR2 is SVGAGI. CDR3 region: CASSFGGATGELFF. CDR3 coding DNA: TGTGCCAGCAGTTTCGGGGGGGCCACCGGGGAGCTGTTTTTT.

This rearrangement joins TRBV5-1 to TRBJ2-2; D perhaps matches TRBD1 (5 bases). The CDR3 runs 15 residues. Germline V gene data show CDR1 as SGHRS and CDR2 as YFSETQ. V was clipped by 1 base and J by 6 bases, with 13 bases between them. For the CDR3, the DNA is TGCGCCAGCAGCTTGACGGCAGGGATCCCCGGGGAGCTGTTTTTT. This gives the protein CASSLTAGIPGELFF.

The chain carries TRBV4-2 and TRBJ2-1; 10 bases line up with TRBD2. The CDR3 runs to 16 residues. The trim removed 3 bases at V and 2 bases at J, leaving 4 bases unmatched. The V gene's germline CDR1 is LGHNA and CDR2 YNFKEQ. CDR3 sequence reads: CASSHRTSGTYNEQFF. The CDR3 DNA is TGTGCCAGCAGCCATAGGACTAGCGGAACCTACAATGAGCAGTTCTTC.

The CDR3 is CASSQERGPGWVIQYF. CDR3 nucleotides: TGTGCCAGCAGCCAAGAAAGGGGCCCCGGATGGGTCATTCAGTACTTC. The chain recombines TRBV3-1 (or the pseudogene TRBV3-2) with TRBJ2-4, with D perhaps TRBD1 (5 bases). CDR3 length: 16 residues. V was clipped by 0 bases and J by 9 bases, with 18 bases between them. Germline CDR1 and CDR2: LGHDT and YNNKEL (reference sequence).

This clone turned up a few times. CDR3 in DNA: TGTGCCAGCAGCTTAGAGTGGGGAGGGAGGGTCACTGAAGCTTTCTTT. Translating it yields CASSLEWGGRVTEAFF. The chain uses TRBV7-9 and TRBJ1-1; D unclear. CDR1 is SEHNR, CDR2 FQNEAQ, per germline (reference sequence). Trimming stripped 1 base from V and 4 bases from J, with 16 bases between. The CDR3 is 16 amino acids.

This chain joins TRBV30 and TRBJ2-7, with 13 nucleotides matching TRBD2. The CDR3 runs to 18 residues. The V gene's germline CDR1 is GTSNPN and CDR2 SVGIG (reference sequence). The V gene end was trimmed by 3 bases and the J gene end by 5 bases; junction bases not matched to a gene: 16. CDR3 DNA: TGTGCCTGGAGGGGAACCCTTTCACTAGCGGGGGGGAGGCACGAGCAGTACTTC. It is translated as CAWRGTLSLAGGRHEQYF.

The chain recombines TRBV5-1 with TRBJ1-2; D is possibly TRBD1 (5 bases). V dropped 2 bases and J dropped 4 bases, with 9 bases sitting between them. Looked up from germline, CDR1 is SGHRS and CDR2 is YFSETQ. There are 13 residues in the CDR3. The DNA for the CDR3 is TGCGCCAGCAGCTTTGGGGGGGTCTATGGCTACACCTTC. Translation gives CASSFGGVYGYTF.

The chain recombines TRBV7-9 with TRBJ1-2; TRBD1 agrees at 8 bases. Germline V gives CDR1 SEHNR, CDR2 FQNEAQ (reference sequence). V lost 1 base to trimming and J lost 8 bases; unmatched junction nucleotides: 3. The CDR3 spans 13 residues. CDR3 sequence: CASSLDTGGGYTF. CDR3 coding DNA: TGTGCCAGCAGCTTAGATACAGGGGGAGGCTACACCTTC.

The rearrangement joins TRBV28 to TRBJ1-5, with TRBD1 identical over 8 bases. The CDR3 has 18 residues. V lost 6 bases and J lost 1; bases outside the gene matches: 14. Germline V gene data show CDR1 as MDHEN and CDR2 as SYDVKM. This chain's CDR3 is CASRQTRTGWESNQPQHF. CDR3 nucleotide sequence: TGTGCCAGCAGGCAAACTCGGACAGGGTGGGAAAGCAATCAGCCCCAGCATTTT.

The chain joins TRBV29-1 to TRBJ1-5, with TRBD1 as a possible D gene (5 bases). The CDR3 covers 14 residues. The germline CDR1 and CDR2 sequences are SQVTM and ANQGSEA. Trimming pared 4 bases from V and 2 bases from J, leaving 12 bases between. Here the CDR3 reads CSVVWTSGNQPQHF. The CDR3 DNA follows: TGCAGCGTTGTTTGGACAAGCGGCAATCAGCCCCAGCATTTT.

The chain links TRBV18 to TRBJ1-1; TRBD1 is a possible D gene (5 bases). V lost 4 bases and J 1 base, leaving 13 bases between the germline ends. Per germline, CDR1 KGHSH and CDR2 LQKENI. The CDR3 totals 15 residues. CDR3 in amino acids: CASSQDRTPNTEAFF. The CDR3 DNA is TGTGCCAGCTCACAAGACAGAACCCCGAACACTGAAGCTTTCTTT.

This clone appeared a single time. The chain links TRBV27 to TRBJ2-1; no definite D call. V dropped 3 bases and J dropped 1 base, with 7 bases sitting between them. The CDR3 runs to 14 residues. Germline lookup yields CDR1 MNHEY and CDR2 SMNVEV (reference sequence). The CDR3 sequence is CASSLVGSYNEQFF. DNA for the CDR3: TGTGCCAGCAGTTTGGTCGGGTCCTACAATGAGCAGTTCTTC.

This clone was observed once. The rearrangement uses TRBV5-1 and TRBJ1-2; no definite D call. Germline loops: CDR1 SGHRS, CDR2 YFSETQ. The germline V and J ends were trimmed by 4 bases and 4 bases, with 8 bases remaining between them. CDR3 size: 12 residues. The CDR3 DNA follows: TGCGCCAGCAGCACTGAGGGCTATGGCTACACCTTC. Protein: CASSTEGYGYTF.

The chain combines TRBV19 with TRBJ1-2; the match to TRBD1 covers 7 bases. V lost 5 bases and J lost 8; bases outside the gene matches: 8. The CDR3 has 13 amino acids. The germline gives CDR1 LNHDA, CDR2 SQIVND (reference sequence). CDR3 sequence: CASSPRQGLGYTF. CDR3 DNA sequence: TGTGCCAGTAGTCCAAGACAGGGTCTGGGCTACACCTTC.

This clone appeared a single time. The rearrangement joins TRBV19 to TRBJ2-7, with 15 bases identical to TRBD2. CDR3 length: 19 residues. V was clipped by 11 bases and J by 0 bases; unmatched bases: 17. Germline loops: CDR1 LNHDA, CDR2 SQIVND (reference sequence). The CDR3 bases are TGTGCCGGGAGATGGACTAGCGGGGGGGAAAAGCATAACTCCTACGAGCAGTACTTC. Its protein product is CAGRWTSGGEKHNSYEQYF.

The CDR3 bases are TGTGCCACGTCGACAGGGGCGAGCTATGGCTACACCTTC. Translation: CATSTGASYGYTF. The chain combines TRBV24-1 with TRBJ1-2; TRBD1 matches 8 bases. J lost 4 bases, V lost 10 bases, and 7 bases had no gene match. The length of the CDR3 is 13 residues. In germline, CDR1 is KGHDR, CDR2 SFDVKD.

The chain uses TRBV3-1 (or the pseudogene TRBV3-2) and TRBJ2-5; 13 bases align to TRBD2. CDR1 is LGHDT and CDR2 is YNNKEL in the germline V gene (reference sequence). CDR3 length: 16 amino acids. J lost 1 base, V lost 5 bases, and 4 bases had no gene match. Written as DNA, the CDR3 is TGTGCCAGCAGCTGGAGGACTAGCGGGAGCCAAGAGACCCAGTACTTC. It codes for CASSWRTSGSQETQYF.

In this sample, this clone turned up once. V and J are TRBV19 and TRBJ2-7; 9 bases match TRBD2. Germline V CDR1 and CDR2: LNHDA, SQIVND (reference sequence). V lost 5 bases to trimming and J lost 8 bases; unmatched junction nucleotides: 7. The CDR3 spans 13 residues. CDR3 protein: CASSGSSGEQQYF. The CDR3 DNA follows: TGTGCCAGTAGTGGGTCTAGCGGGGAACAGCAGTACTTC.

This sequence joins TRBV10-1 and TRBJ2-5; TRBD1 agrees at 7 bases. Per germline, CDR1 WNHNN and CDR2 SYGVQD (reference sequence). The CDR3 runs 12 residues. The J segment lost 3 bases and the V segment lost 9 bases, leaving 4 bases of the junction unmatched. The CDR3 sequence: CARRQGKETQYF. CDR3 DNA: TGCGCCAGGCGACAGGGCAAAGAGACCCAGTACTTC.

V usage is TRBV27 and J usage is TRBJ2-7; D unresolved. The germline V and J ends were trimmed by 0 bases and 4 bases, with 10 bases remaining between them. Germline CDR1 reads MNHEY; CDR2 reads SMNVEV (reference sequence). This CDR3 has 14 residues. The CDR3 DNA reads TGTGCCAGCAGTTTATCCGAGTTTCCTTACGAGCAGTACTTC. Its protein product is CASSLSEFPYEQYF.